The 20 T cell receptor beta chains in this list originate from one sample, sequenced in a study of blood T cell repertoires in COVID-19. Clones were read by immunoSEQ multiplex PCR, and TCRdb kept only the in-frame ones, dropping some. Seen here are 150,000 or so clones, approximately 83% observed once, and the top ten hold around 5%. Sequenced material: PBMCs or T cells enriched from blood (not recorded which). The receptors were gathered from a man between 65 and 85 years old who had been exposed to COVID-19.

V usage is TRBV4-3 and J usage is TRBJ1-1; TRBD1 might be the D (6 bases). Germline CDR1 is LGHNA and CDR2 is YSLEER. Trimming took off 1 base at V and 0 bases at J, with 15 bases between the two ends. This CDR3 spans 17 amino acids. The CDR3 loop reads CASSQGHRGSMNTEAFF. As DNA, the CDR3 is TGCGCCAGCAGCCAAGGACATAGGGGGTCGATGAACACTGAAGCTTTCTTT.

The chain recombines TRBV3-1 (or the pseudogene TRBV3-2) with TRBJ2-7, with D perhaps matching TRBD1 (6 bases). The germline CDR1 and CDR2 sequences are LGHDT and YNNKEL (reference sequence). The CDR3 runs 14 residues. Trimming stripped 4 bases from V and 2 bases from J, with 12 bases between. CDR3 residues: CASSPPRDTYEQYF. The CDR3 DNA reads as TGTGCCAGCAGCCCTCCTCGGGACACCTACGAGCAGTACTTC.

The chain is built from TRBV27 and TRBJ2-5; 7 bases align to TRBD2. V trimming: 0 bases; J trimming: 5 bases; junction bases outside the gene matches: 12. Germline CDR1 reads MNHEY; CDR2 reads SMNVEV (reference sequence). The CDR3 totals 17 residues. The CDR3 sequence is CASSLSDPRHGGETQYF. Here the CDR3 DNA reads TGTGCCAGCAGTTTATCGGACCCGCGTCACGGGGGGGAGACCCAGTACTTC.

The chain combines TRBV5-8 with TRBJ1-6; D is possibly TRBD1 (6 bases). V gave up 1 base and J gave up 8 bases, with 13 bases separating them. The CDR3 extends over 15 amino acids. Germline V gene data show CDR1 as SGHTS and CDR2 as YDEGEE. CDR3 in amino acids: CASSLRDTTYSPLHF. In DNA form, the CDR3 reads TGTGCCAGCAGCTTGAGGGACACCACCTATTCACCCCTCCACTTT.

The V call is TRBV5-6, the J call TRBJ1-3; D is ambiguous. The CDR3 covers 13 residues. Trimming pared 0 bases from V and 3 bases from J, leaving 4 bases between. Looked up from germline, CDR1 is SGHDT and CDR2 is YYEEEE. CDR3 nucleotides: TGTGCCAGCAGCTTGGCCCGTGGAAACACCATATATTTT. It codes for CASSLARGNTIYF.

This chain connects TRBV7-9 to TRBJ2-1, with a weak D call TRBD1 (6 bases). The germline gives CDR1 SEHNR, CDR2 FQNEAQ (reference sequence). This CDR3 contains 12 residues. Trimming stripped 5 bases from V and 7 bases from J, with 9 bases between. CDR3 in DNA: TGTGCCAGCAGCACAACAGGGAATGAGCAGTTCTTC. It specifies CASSTTGNEQFF.

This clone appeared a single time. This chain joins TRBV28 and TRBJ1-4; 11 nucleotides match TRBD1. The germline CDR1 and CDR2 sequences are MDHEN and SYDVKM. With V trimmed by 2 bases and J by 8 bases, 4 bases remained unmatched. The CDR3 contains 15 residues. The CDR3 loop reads CASSLGGQGGEKLFF. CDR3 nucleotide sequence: TGTGCCAGCAGTTTAGGGGGACAGGGGGGAGAAAAACTGTTTTTT.

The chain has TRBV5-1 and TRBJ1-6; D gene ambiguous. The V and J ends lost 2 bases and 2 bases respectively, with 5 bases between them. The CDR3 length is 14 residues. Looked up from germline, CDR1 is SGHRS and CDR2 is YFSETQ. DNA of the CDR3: TGCGCCAGCAGCTTCGGGACCTATAATTCACCCCTCCACTTT. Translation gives CASSFGTYNSPLHF.

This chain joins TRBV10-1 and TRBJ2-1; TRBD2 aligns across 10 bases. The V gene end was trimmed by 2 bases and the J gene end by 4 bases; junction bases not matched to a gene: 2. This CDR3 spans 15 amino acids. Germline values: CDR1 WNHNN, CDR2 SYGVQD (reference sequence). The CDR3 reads CASSELAGEYNEQFF. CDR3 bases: TGCGCCAGCAGTGAGCTAGCGGGAGAATACAATGAGCAGTTCTTC.

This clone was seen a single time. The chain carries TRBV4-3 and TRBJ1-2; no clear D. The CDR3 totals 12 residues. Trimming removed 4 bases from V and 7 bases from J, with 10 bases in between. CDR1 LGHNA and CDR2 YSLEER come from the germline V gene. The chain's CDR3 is CASSPPSGGYTF. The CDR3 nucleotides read TGCGCCAGCAGCCCCCCCTCCGGTGGCTACACCTTC.

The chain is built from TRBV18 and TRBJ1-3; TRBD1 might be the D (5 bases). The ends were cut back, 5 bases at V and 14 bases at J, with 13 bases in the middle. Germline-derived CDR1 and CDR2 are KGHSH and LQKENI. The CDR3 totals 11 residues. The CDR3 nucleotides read TGTGCCAGCTCATTAGAGACAGCCCTATATTTT. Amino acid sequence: CASSLETALYF.

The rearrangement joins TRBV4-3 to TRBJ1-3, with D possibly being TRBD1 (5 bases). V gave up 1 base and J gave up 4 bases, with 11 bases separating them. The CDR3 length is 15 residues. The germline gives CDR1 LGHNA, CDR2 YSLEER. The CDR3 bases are TGCGCCAGCAGCCAAGTGCAGGGTACAGGAAACACCATATATTTT. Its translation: CASSQVQGTGNTIYF.

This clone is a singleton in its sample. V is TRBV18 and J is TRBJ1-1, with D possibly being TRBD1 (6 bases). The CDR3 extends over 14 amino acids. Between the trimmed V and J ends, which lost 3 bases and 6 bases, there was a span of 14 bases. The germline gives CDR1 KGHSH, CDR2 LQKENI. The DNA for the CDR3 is TGTGCCAGCTCACCGTCGGGGGGGCTGTCTGAAGCTTTCTTT. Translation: CASSPSGGLSEAFF.

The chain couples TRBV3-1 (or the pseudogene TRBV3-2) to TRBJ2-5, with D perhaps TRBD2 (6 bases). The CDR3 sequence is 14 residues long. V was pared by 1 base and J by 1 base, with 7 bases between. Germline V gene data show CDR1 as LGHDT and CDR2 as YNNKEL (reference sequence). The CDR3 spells CASSQVRGQETQYF. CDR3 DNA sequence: TGTGCCAGCAGCCAAGTGCGGGGCCAAGAGACCCAGTACTTC.

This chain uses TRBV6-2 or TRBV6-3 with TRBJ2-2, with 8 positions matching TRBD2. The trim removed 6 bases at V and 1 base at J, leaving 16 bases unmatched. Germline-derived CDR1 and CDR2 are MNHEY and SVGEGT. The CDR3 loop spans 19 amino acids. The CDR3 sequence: CASSPTIGSGGRNTGELFF. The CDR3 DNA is TGTGCCAGCAGCCCTACCATTGGAAGCGGGGGCCGGAACACCGGGGAGCTGTTTTTT.

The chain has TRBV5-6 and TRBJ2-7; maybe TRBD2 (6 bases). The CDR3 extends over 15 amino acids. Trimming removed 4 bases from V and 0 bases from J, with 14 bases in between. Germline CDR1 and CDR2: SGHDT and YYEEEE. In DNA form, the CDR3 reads TGTGCCAGCAGCGGGGGGACCGCAAGCTCCTACGAGCAGTACTTC. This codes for CASSGGTASSYEQYF. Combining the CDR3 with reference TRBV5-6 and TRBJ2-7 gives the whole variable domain DAGVTQSPTHLIKTRGQQVTLRCSPKSGHDTVSWYQQALGQGPQFIFQYYEEEERQRGNFPDRFSGHQFPNYSSELNVNALLLGDSALYLCASSGGTASSYEQYFGPGTRLTVT.

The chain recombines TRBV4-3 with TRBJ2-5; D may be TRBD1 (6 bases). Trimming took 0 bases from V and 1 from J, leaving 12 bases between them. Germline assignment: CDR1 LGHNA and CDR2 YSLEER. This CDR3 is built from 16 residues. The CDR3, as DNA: TGCGCCAGCAGCCAAGACGAGGGGGTGACCCAAGAGACCCAGTACTTC. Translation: CASSQDEGVTQETQYF.

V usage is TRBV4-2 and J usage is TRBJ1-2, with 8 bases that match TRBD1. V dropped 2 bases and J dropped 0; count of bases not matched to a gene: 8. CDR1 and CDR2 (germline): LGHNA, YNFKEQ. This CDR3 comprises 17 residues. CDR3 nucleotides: TGTGCCAGCAGCCAAAGATTGGACAGGGAGCCTAACTATGGCTACACCTTC. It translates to CASSQRLDREPNYGYTF.

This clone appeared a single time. CDR3 sequence reads: CASSLQGGNTIYF. For the CDR3, the DNA is TGTGCCAGCAGCTTACAGGGAGGAAACACCATATATTTT. The chain combines TRBV5-8 with TRBJ1-3; TRBD1 might be the D (6 bases). V dropped 2 bases and J dropped 4 bases, with 7 bases sitting between them. The V gene's germline CDR1 is SGHTS and CDR2 YDEGEE. The CDR3 is 13 amino acids. The whole variable domain, remainder taken from reference TRBV5-8 and TRBJ1-3, is EAGVTQSPTHLIKTRGQQATLRCSPISGHTSVYWYQQALGLGLQFLLWYDEGEERNRGNFPPRFSGRQFPNYSSELNVNALELEDSALYLCASSLQGGNTIYFGEGSWLTVV.

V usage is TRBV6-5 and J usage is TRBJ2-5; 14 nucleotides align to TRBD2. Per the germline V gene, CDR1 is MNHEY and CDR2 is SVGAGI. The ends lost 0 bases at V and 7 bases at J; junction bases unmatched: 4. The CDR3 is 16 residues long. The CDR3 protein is CASSYSGLAGGGTQYF. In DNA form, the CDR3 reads TGTGCCAGCAGTTACTCTGGACTAGCGGGGGGAGGGACCCAGTACTTC.